This TCR beta chain comes out of a study of cytomegalovirus exposure and HLA in healthy donors. Findings and limits, study-wide: Sequencing likely caused a cluster of highly shared sequence variants. The listing of fewer than 200 TCR beta chains classed them as cytomegalovirus-associated. Per a prior analysis, the majority of TCR beta V segments were productive roughly 87% or roughly 30% of the time.

The study ran its PCR with 60 Vbeta and 13 Jbeta primers. Libraries were prepared by immunoSEQ multiplex PCR; TCRdb keeps only in-frame clonotypes and omits some of them. The table shows about 200,000 clones, with 60% to 80% occurring only once. The CDR3 consists of 16 residues. Germline lookup yields CDR1 MRHNA and CDR2 SNTAGT. The ends were cut back, 5 bases at V and 1 base at J, with 15 bases in the middle. As to this clone: Its antigen remains unidentified.

The specimen sequenced was PBMCs. This receptor was identified in a man between 18 and 35 years old in good health and CMV-seronegative. This chain joins TRBV6-4 and TRBJ2-1, with D possibly matching TRBD1 (6 bases). CDR3 bases: TGTGCCAGCAGTCCCACAGGGATAGCATCCTACAATGAGCAGTTCTTC. Amino acids: CASSPTGIASYNEQFF.